This is a list of T cell receptor beta chains from one sample in a study of a mutant IDH1 vaccine in newly diagnosed glioma. Assay: immunoSEQ multiplex PCR; the TCRdb copy retains only in-frame clones and omits some. The data contain 39,000 or so clones, about four fifths of them seen just once; the ten biggest clones take up roughly 5.5%. Which antigens these TCRs recognize remains unknown. The sequenced sample was PBMCs, obtained from a glioma patient whose treatment included an IDH1 peptide vaccine. The receptors here all came from a man aged 40-49 years with glioma. Both conserved end residues are part of each CDR3. Each record gives: J gene, clone size, V gene, CDR3 length, CDR3 protein. A row's size may be missing; if present it is once, few, many or a size class.

TRBJ2-7	NA	TRBV4-1	14	CASSPPKTSNEQYF
TRBJ2-2	NA	TRBV18	17	CASSPDRGLLNTGELFF
TRBJ1-1	NA	TRBV5-1	13	CASSPGGYTEAFF
TRBJ2-6	NA	TRBV5-1	15	CASSSGPSGANVLTF
TRBJ2-7	NA	TRBV5-4	14	CASSPHGRGREQYF
TRBJ2-2	NA	TRBV15	15	CATSRDRAHTGELFF
TRBJ1-1	once	TRBV27	16	CASSLWGGEGDTEAFF
TRBJ2-3	NA	TRBV7-2	14	CASSPRQGAHTQYF
TRBJ1-5	once	TRBV19	13	CASNVQGNQPQHF
TRBJ2-3	NA	TRBV19	16	CASSIRGLAGSDTQYF
TRBJ2-5	NA	TRBV7-2	18	CASRQGGFSGGAGETQYF
TRBJ2-6	NA	TRBV27	13	CASSPDRANVLTF
TRBJ2-7	NA	TRBV10-3	13	CAISDGLPYEQYF
TRBJ1-2	NA	TRBV7-8	9	CASGGGYTF
TRBJ1-2	NA	TRBV19	13	CASSTTRIGGYTF
TRBJ1-6	NA	TRBV5-6	14	CASSFVGTEGALHF
TRBJ1-5	NA	TRBV15	16	CATSRGRGYSNQPQHF
TRBJ2-5	few	TRBV5-5	11	CASTMDETQYF
TRBJ2-5	NA	TRBV19	20	CASSIGPVTVAKRDGETQYF
TRBJ2-3	NA	TRBV2	11	CAGAVADTQYF
TRBJ2-7	NA	TRBV5-1	11	CASSSAYEQYF
TRBJ1-4	NA	TRBV5-6	14	CASRRQGKGEKLFF
TRBJ1-4	NA	TRBV5-1	15	CASSLVAAGVEKLFF
TRBJ2-3	NA	TRBV29-1	13	CSVRTRQTDTQYF
TRBJ1-2	NA	TRBV10-3	14	CAISENDGNYGYTF
TRBJ2-1	NA	TRBV29-1	11	CSVGQATEQFF
TRBJ2-5	NA	TRBV5-1	14	CASRGKAGEETQYF
TRBJ2-7	NA	TRBV14	15	CASSPTGTGREEQYF
TRBJ1-6	NA	TRBV5-1	16	CASSWGTIEQGSPLHF
TRBJ2-1	NA	TRBV11-3	16	CASSLGPPGGYNEQFF
TRBJ1-6	NA	TRBV4-1	13	CASSPPVGSPLHF
TRBJ2-4	NA	TRBV6-5	15	CASSRTHFDKNIQYF
TRBJ1-1	NA	TRBV5-8	14	CASRKRGGMAEAFF
TRBJ1-1	NA	TRBV25-1	14	CASSEGPMNTEAFF
TRBJ2-3	NA	TRBV9	14	CASSVTPGLNTQYF
TRBJ1-5	NA	TRBV6-6	14	CASSKEQGSQPQHF
TRBJ2-1	few	TRBV7-9	15	CASSPPGSSYNEQFF
TRBJ1-1	NA	TRBV6-5	15	CASSAEYRVATEAFF
TRBJ2-1	NA	TRBV30	16	CAWGGIGADSYNEQFF
TRBJ2-5	once	TRBV6-1	11	CASSYLETQYF
TRBJ2-7	NA	TRBV19	17	CASIRPQWGQGSYEQYF
TRBJ2-5	few	TRBV4-1	17	CASSQVRGPGFQETQYF
TRBJ1-1	few	TRBV5-1	12	CASSWRGTEAFF
TRBJ1-5	once	TRBV6-6	14	CASSPGGGNQPQHF
TRBJ1-1	NA	TRBV10-3	14	CAIRFRTKDTEAFF
TRBJ1-6	few	TRBV6-5	14	CASSDRWTSSPLHF
TRBJ2-2	few	TRBV6-5	12	CASRTLAGELFF
TRBJ1-3	NA	TRBV30	14	CAWSVGPIRNTIYF
TRBJ2-7	few	TRBV2	11	CASSEYYEQYF
TRBJ2-7	NA	TRBV25-1	13	CASSEYRDYEQYF
TRBJ1-3	NA	TRBV4-1	15	CASSHTPAPGNTIYF
TRBJ2-2	NA	TRBV2	15	CASRGDSLNTGELFF
TRBJ2-7	NA	TRBV6-5	15	CASSPSGLAGVEQYF
TRBJ1-5	medium-sized	TRBV7-2	15	CASSLGAGVGQPQHF
TRBJ1-3	NA	TRBV19	13	CASGLRSGNTIYF
TRBJ2-7	NA	TRBV6-1	15	CASTPAGQATYEQYF
TRBJ2-7	NA	TRBV19	14	CASSIWGSTYEQYF
TRBJ1-2	NA	TRBV5-1	13	CASSYTGNYGYTF
TRBJ2-7	few	TRBV2	13	CATIGQGRDEQYF
TRBJ1-1	NA	TRBV18	15	CASSPNRGWTETAFF